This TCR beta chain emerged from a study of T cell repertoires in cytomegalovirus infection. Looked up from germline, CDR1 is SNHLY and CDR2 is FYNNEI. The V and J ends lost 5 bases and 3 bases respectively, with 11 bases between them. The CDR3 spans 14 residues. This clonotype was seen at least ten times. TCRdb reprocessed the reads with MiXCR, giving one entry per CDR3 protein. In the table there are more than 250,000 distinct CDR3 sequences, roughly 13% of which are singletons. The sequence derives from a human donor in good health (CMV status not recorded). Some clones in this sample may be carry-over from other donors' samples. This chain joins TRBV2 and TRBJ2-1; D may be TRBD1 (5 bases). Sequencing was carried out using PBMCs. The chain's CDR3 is CASSTSGFYNEQFF. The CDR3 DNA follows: TGTGCCAGCAGTACTTCAGGGTTCTACAATGAGCAGTTCTTC.